Each of the 8 T cell receptor beta chains below was sequenced from the same sample in a study of CD8 T cells in ankylosing spondylitis. One entry per CDR3 protein results from TCRdb running MiXCR on the 5' RACE reads. The sample gives 150,000 to 200,000 distinct CDR3 sequences, 10% to 15% of which show up once; approximately 10% is in the top ten. The sequencing sample was made of blood, either unsorted or a sorted T cell fraction (not recorded which). These receptors originate from a female donor with ankylosing spondylitis or in good health (not recorded which).

The J gene is TRBJ1-1, the V gene TRBV3-1; 8 bases are a match to TRBD1. J gave up 4 bases and V 10 bases, and 14 bases lay outside the gene matches. This CDR3 is 15 amino acids long. Germline CDR1 LGHDT, CDR2 YNNKEL (reference sequence). Here the CDR3 DNA reads TGTGCCACCTCCCCACAGGGGGAGGGTGGCACTGAAGCTTTCTTT. Its protein product is CATSPQGEGGTEAFF. Combining the CDR3 with reference TRBV3-1 and TRBJ1-1 gives the whole variable domain DTAVSQTPKYLVTQMGNDKSIKCEQNLGHDTMYWYKQDSKKFLKIMFSYNNKELIINETVPNRFSPKSPDKAHLNLHINSLELGDSAVYFCATSPQGEGGTEAFFGQGTRLTVV.

This clonotype was counted only a few times. The chain is built from TRBV7-9 and TRBJ1-1; D may be TRBD1 (6 bases). CDR1 and CDR2 (germline): SEHNR, FQNEAQ (reference sequence). V lost 2 bases to trimming and J lost 4 bases, with 20 bases between them. The CDR3 totals 17 residues. The CDR3, as DNA: TGTGCCAGCAGCTTAAGCCGACTCGGGGGGGCGAGCACTGAAGCTTTCTTT. Its protein is CASSLSRLGGASTEAFF. Full variable domain (outside the CDR3, taken from reference TRBV7-9 and TRBJ1-1): DTGVSQNPRHKITKRGQNVTFRCDPISEHNRLYWYRQTLGQGPEFLTYFQNEAQLEKSRLLSDRFSAERPKGSFSTLEIQRTEQGDSAMYLCASSLSRLGGASTEAFFGQGTRLTVV.

Only a few counts were recorded for this clonotype. The chain carries TRBV7-2 and TRBJ2-3; TRBD2 is a possible D gene (5 bases). Trimming removed 11 bases at V and 0 bases at J, with 18 bases between. The CDR3 extends over 15 amino acids. Germline V CDR1 and CDR2: SGHTA, FQGNSA. The chain's CDR3 is CAEGLLSWSTDTQYF. The CDR3 DNA is TGTGCCGAGGGTTTACTATCCTGGAGCACAGATACGCAGTATTTT. Variable domain in full (rest from reference TRBV7-2 and TRBJ2-3): GAGVSQSPSNKVTEKGKDVELRCDPISGHTALYWYRQSLGQGLEFLIYFQGNSAPDKSGLPSDRFSAERTGGSVSTLTIQRTQQEDSAVYLCAEGLLSWSTDTQYFGPGTRLTVL.

This clonotype was recorded a few times. V gene TRBV7-2 combines with J gene TRBJ2-2; D assignment may be TRBD1 or TRBD2 (6 bases each). V shed 6 bases and J shed 0 bases, with 11 bases lying between them. The CDR3 has 15 amino acids. From germline, CDR1 is SGHTA and CDR2 FQGNSA. The CDR3 spells CASRKGGTNTGELFF. CDR3 nucleotide sequence: TGTGCCAGCAGAAAGGGGGGAACGAACACCGGGGAGCTGTTTTTT.

The chain carries TRBV20-1 and TRBJ2-5; D not resolved. The V end lost 0 bases, the J end lost 4 bases, and 18 bases lay between the germline ends. The CDR3 is 16 amino acids. Germline V CDR1 and CDR2: DFQATT, SNEGSKA (reference sequence). DNA for the CDR3: TGCAGTGCTAGAGATTTGAATAGCTTGGTGATAGAGACCCAGTACTTC. It codes for CSARDLNSLVIETQYF.

This clonotype appeared many times. The chain combines TRBV7-9 with TRBJ1-6; tentatively, D is TRBD1 (5 bases). The CDR3 consists of 13 residues. The germline gives CDR1 SEHNR, CDR2 FQNEAQ (reference sequence). Trimming removed 5 bases from V and 7 bases from J, with 9 bases in between. CDR3 coding DNA: TGTGCCAGCAGCCGGGGCATGAATTCACCCCTCCACTTT. Its translation: CASSRGMNSPLHF.

This clonotype appeared a few times. V and J are TRBV7-6 and TRBJ1-1; possibly TRBD1 for D (6 bases). This CDR3 spans 16 amino acids. Germline V gene sequence: CDR1 SGHVS, CDR2 FNYEAQ. V was clipped by 2 bases and J by 4 bases, with 17 bases between them. In DNA, the CDR3 is TGTGCCAGCAGCTTAAAGGGGTGGGGGCAGGGCACTGAAGCTTTCTTT. Amino acid sequence: CASSLKGWGQGTEAFF.

The chain carries TRBV7-2 and TRBJ1-4; weak D call: TRBD1 (6 bases). Per germline, CDR1 SGHTA and CDR2 FQGNSA. The CDR3 is 15 residues long. Trimming cost V 6 bases and J 5 bases, with 16 bases left between them. CDR3 residues: CASSTRGAKNEKLFF. The CDR3, as DNA: TGTGCCAGCAGTACCCGGGGGGCCAAGAATGAAAAACTGTTTTTT.